This T cell receptor beta chain emerged from a study of cytomegalovirus exposure and HLA in healthy donors. Primers for the PCR totalled 60 Vbeta and 13 Jbeta. Libraries were prepared by immunoSEQ multiplex PCR; TCRdb keeps only in-frame clonotypes and omits some of them. The sample includes around 110,000 clones, 70% to 80% seen only once; the top ten take roughly 2.8%. Material: PBMCs. This TCR derives from a female donor in good health and CMV-seronegative.

The CDR3 spells CASSQQIDNYGYTF. The CDR3 bases are TGCGCCAGCAGCCAGCAAATAGATAACTATGGCTACACCTTC. The V gene is TRBV4-3, the J gene TRBJ1-2; D not resolved. This CDR3 spans 14 amino acids. Trimming removed 3 bases at V and 1 base at J, with 9 bases between. CDR1 LGHNA and CDR2 YSLEER come from the germline V gene.